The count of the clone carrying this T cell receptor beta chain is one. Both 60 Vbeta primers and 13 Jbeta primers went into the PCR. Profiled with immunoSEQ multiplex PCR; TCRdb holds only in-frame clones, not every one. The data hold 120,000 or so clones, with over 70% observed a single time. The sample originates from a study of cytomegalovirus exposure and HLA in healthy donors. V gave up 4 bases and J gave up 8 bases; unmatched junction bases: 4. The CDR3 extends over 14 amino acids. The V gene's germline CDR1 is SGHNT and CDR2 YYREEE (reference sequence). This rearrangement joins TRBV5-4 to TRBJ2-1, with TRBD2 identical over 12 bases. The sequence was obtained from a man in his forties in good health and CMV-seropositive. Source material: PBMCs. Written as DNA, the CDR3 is TGTGCCAGCAGCCCTAGCGGGGGGGCACATGAGCAGTTCTTC. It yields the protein CASSPSGGAHEQFF. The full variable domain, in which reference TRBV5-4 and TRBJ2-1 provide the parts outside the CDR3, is ETGVTQSPTHLIKTRGQQVTLRCSSQSGHNTVSWYQQALGQGPQFIFQYYREEENGRGNFPPRFSGLQFPNYSSELNVNALELDDSALYLCASSPSGGAHEQFFGPGTRLTVL.